This TCR beta chain was obtained from a study of monozygotic twins with inflammatory bowel disease. In regard to this clonotype: Antigen specificity is unknown.

The authors made each sample's cDNA in eight separate reactions. Using the 5' RACE reads, TCRdb records one entry per CDR3 protein without DNA. The sample totals 150,000 to 200,000 distinct CDR3 sequences. General study results and limits: The results supported no single strong signal or clonotype associated with IBD. Limited statistical power may explain no repertoire similarity difference between concordant and discordant twins.

From germline, CDR1 is SGHKS and CDR2 YYEKEE (reference sequence). The CDR3 spans 12 residues. The receptor was derived from a human donor with ulcerative colitis or Crohn's disease, or a healthy co-twin of an affected twin (not recorded which). The chain is built from TRBV5-5 and TRBJ1-1. Sequenced sample: blood. The CDR3 here is CASSFEATEAFF.